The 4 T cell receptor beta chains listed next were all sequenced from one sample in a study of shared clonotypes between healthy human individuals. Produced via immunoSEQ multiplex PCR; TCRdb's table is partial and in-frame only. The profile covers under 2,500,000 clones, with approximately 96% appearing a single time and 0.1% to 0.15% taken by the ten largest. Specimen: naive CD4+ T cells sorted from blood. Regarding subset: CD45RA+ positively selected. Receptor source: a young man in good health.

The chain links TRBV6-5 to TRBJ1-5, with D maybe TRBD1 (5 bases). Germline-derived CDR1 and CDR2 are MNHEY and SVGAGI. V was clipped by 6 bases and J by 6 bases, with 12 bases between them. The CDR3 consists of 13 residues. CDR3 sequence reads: CASSQGASQPQHF. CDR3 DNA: TGTGCCAGCAGCCAAGGGGCGTCTCAGCCCCAGCATTTT.

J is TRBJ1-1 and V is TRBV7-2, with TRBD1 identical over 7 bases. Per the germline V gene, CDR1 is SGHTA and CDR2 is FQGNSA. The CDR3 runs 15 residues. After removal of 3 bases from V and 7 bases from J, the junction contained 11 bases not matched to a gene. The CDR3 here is CASSFRQGPKLEAFF. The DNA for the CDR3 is TGTGCCAGCAGCTTCAGACAGGGACCCAAACTTGAAGCTTTCTTT.

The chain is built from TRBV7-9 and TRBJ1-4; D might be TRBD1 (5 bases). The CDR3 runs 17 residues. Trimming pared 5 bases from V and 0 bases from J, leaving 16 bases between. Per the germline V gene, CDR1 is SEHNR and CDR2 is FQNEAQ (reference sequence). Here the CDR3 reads CASSTRNGGSTNEKLFF. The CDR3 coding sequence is TGTGCCAGCAGCACGAGAAATGGGGGATCAACTAATGAAAAACTGTTTTTT. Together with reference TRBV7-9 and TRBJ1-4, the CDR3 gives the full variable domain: DTGVSQNPRHKITKRGQNVTFRCDPISEHNRLYWYRQTLGQGPEFLTYFQNEAQLEKSRLLSDRFSAERPKGSFSTLEIQRTEQGDSAMYLCASSTRNGGSTNEKLFFGSGTQLSVL.

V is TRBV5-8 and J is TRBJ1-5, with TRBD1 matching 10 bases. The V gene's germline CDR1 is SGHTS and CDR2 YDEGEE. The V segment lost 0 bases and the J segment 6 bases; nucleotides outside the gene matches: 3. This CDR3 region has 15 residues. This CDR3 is CASSLGGTGVQPQHF. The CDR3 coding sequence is TGTGCCAGCAGCTTGGGCGGGACAGGGGTTCAGCCCCAGCATTTT.